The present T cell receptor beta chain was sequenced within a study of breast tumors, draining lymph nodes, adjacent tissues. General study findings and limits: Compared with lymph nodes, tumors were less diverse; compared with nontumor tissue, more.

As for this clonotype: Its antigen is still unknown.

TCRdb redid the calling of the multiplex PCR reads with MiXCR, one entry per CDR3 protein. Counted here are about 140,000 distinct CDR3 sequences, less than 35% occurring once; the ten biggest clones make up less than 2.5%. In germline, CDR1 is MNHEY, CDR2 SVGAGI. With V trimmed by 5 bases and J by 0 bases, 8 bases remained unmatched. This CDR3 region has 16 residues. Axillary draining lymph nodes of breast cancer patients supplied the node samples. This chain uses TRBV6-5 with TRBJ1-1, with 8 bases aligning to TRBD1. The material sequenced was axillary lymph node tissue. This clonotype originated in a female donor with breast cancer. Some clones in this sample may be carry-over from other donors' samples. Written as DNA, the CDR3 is TGTGCCAGCAGTAGGCCGACAGGGGCTATGAACACTGAAGCTTTCTTT. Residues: CASSRPTGAMNTEAFF.